This passage covers 10 T cell receptor beta chains from one sample sequenced in a study of CD8+ T cells in alopecia areata. The authors extracted RNA and reverse transcribed it into cDNA as the sequencing template. TCRdb's table, derived via immunoSEQ multiplex PCR, lists solely in-frame clones and lacks some. This table holds about 120,000 clones with no singletons; the top ten claim 20%. The sample consisted of lesional skin. The receptors shown here come from a C3H/HeJ mouse with alopecia areata. The MHC haplotype recorded for the strain is H2-k.

This clone was observed a handful of times. Germline and genes here are mouse. With the read ending 4 residues before the CDR3 end, the germline J gene is used to fill in that end. The chain recombines TRBV3 with TRBJ2-5; the match to TRBD1 covers 9 bases. The CDR3 is 13 residues long. Germline values: CDR1 SNHLY, CDR2 FYNGKV (reference sequence). CDR3 sequence reads: CASSRDREDTQYF. Incomplete CDR3 DNA: TGTGCCAGCAGTCGGGACAGGGAAGAC.

This clone was counted between two and nine times. Gene names follow the mouse nomenclature. The CDR3 sequence is CASRGTGGAGTGQLYF. The sequenced part of the CDR3 DNA is TGTGCCAGCAGAGGGACAGGGGGCGCGGGCACCGGG. The chain employs TRBV13-3 and TRBJ2-2, with 12 bases identical to TRBD1. The sequenced fragment ends 4 residues before the CDR3 boundary, so the rest is inferred from the germline J gene. The CDR3 is 16 amino acids. Germline V CDR1 and CDR2: NNHDY, SYVADS. J lost 4 bases, V lost 5 bases, and 6 bases had no gene match.

This clone has at least ten counts. Genes and germline are mouse. Sequencing ends 4 residues short of the CDR3 end; the germline J gene provides the rest. This sequence joins TRBV13-2 and TRBJ2-1, with 8 bases lining up with TRBD2. This CDR3 has 15 residues. Germline V gives CDR1 NNHNN, CDR2 SYGAGS (reference sequence). The junction had 4 bases not matched to a gene; V was cut back by 1 base and J by 4 bases. CDR3 DNA (partial): TGTGCCAGCGGTGATTTTGGGGGGGTTTATGCT. It is translated as CASGDFGGVYA. The full CDR3 reads CASGDFGGVYAEQFF.

This clone turned up a few times. The gene names here belong to mouse. From the germline J gene comes the end of the CDR3, since the read stops 4 residues before it. The chain uses TRBV13-3 and TRBJ1-1; 12 bases are a match to TRBD1. With 2 bases clipped from V and 3 bases from J, the junction kept 8 bases outside the gene matches. CDR1 NNHDY and CDR2 SYVADS come from the germline V gene. The CDR3 is made up of 17 amino acids. This chain's CDR3 is CASSDPGTGGWDTEVFF. The sequenced CDR3 bases are TGTGCCAGCAGTGACCCAGGGACAGGGGGCTGGGACACA.

This clone was seen many times. Genes and germline are mouse. Read data end 4 residues before the CDR3 end; the end is taken from the germline J gene. The genes are TRBV13-3 and TRBJ1-1, with unresolved D. The germline V gene has CDR1 NNHDY and CDR2 SYVADS. CDR3 length equals 13 residues. V lost 0 bases, J lost 1 base, and 4 bases lay in between. The CDR3 bases that were read are TGTGCCAGCAGTGATGTTGGGAACACA. The encoded protein is CASSDVGNT. The full CDR3 protein is CASSDVGNTEVFF.

This clone has more than one count but fewer than ten. Gene names denote mouse genes. The CDR3 is cut off 4 residues early in the read; its end comes from the germline J gene. J is TRBJ1-2 and V is TRBV1; 9 bases match TRBD1. Per germline, CDR1 NSQYPW and CDR2 LRSPGD (reference sequence). CDR3 length: 14 amino acids. The junction had 3 bases not matched to a gene; V was cut back by 3 bases and J by 4 bases. CDR3 bases read: TGCACCTGCAGTGCCCGGGACAGGGCCTCC. Protein sequence: CTCSARDRAS. The whole CDR3 protein is CTCSARDRASDYTF. Full variable domain (remainder filled in from reference TRBV1 and TRBJ1-2): VTLLEQNPRWRLVPRGQAVNLRCILKNSQYPWMSWYQQDLQKQLQWLFTLRSPGDKEVKSLPGADYLATRVTDTELRLQVANMSQGRTLYCTCSARDRASDYTFGSGTRLLVI.

Remarks on this clone: Any gene name here is a mouse gene name. The read terminates 4 residues before the CDR3 end, so the remaining end is supplied by the germline J gene. The gene calls are TRBV19 and TRBJ2-3; perhaps TRBD2 as D (5 bases). The CDR3 totals 14 residues. V was pared by 1 base and J by 3 bases, with 9 bases between. CDR1 and CDR2 from the germline V gene are FNHDT and SITEND (reference sequence). The CDR3 region is CASSIMGRAETLYF. The sequenced part of the CDR3 DNA is TGTGCCAGCAGTATAATGGGGAGGGCAGAA.

This clone was recorded a few times. Genes and germline are mouse. The read ends 4 residues shy of where the CDR3 ends; the end is completed using the germline J gene. This chain uses TRBV13-3 with TRBJ2-1; 7 positions agree with TRBD1. The trim removed 5 bases at V and 0 bases at J, leaving 5 bases unmatched. This CDR3 has 15 residues. Germline V gives CDR1 NNHDY, CDR2 SYVADS. The CDR3 sequence is CASRQQGYNYAEQFF. The covered CDR3 bases are TGTGCCAGCAGACAACAGGGGTATAACTATGCT.

Comment on this clone: A mismatch at residue 11 separates the TCRdb protein from the translated DNA, so the protein presented here was translated from the DNA. The genes are named according to mouse. The read stops 3 residues short of the end of the CDR3; the missing end is completed from the germline J gene. This chain uses TRBV1 with TRBJ1-6; 7 bases are a match to TRBD1. TRBJ1-6 belongs to the ORF category, with a function that is uncertain. This CDR3 is built from 14 residues. Trimming at V came to 4 bases and at J to 7 bases, leaving 4 bases not matched to a gene. Germline CDR1 is NSQYPW and CDR2 is LRSPGD (reference sequence). The CDR3 spells CTCSETGMNSPLYF. The part of the CDR3 DNA that was read is TGCACCTGCAGTGAGACAGGGATGAATTCGCCC.

Concerning this clone: Any gene name here is a mouse gene name. The read halts 4 residues ahead of the CDR3 end, with the missing end drawn from the germline J gene. The gene calls are TRBV1 and TRBJ2-3; TRBD2 matches 14 bases. From germline, CDR1 is NSQYPW and CDR2 LRSPGD (reference sequence). The CDR3 loop spans 17 amino acids. J gave up 3 bases and V 3 bases, and 5 bases lay outside the gene matches. This CDR3 is CTCSAQGLGGLAETLYF. The covered CDR3 bases are TGCACCTGCAGTGCTCAGGGACTGGGGGGGCTGGCAGAA.